This T cell receptor (beta chain) was documented in a study of response to subunit inactivated influenza vaccine. MiXCR, run by TCRdb on the RT-PCR reads, gives a single entry per CDR3 protein. The sample includes more than 450,000 distinct CDR3 sequences, about 10% of them seen just once. The CDR3 length is 17 residues. Germline CDR1 and CDR2: SGHVS and FQNEAQ. V dropped 2 bases and J dropped 1; count of bases not matched to a gene: 8. These data are also associated with another study on T cells expressing NK-cell markers. Per that study: The authors generated TCR beta cDNA through 5'RACE template switching with UMIs. Repertoire data for TCR beta were derived from sorted T cells (CD3+CD56+NKG2C+, CD3+CD56+NKG2C- and CD3+CD56-NKG2C+). Within the sequenced cohort of eight donors, seven exhibited HCMV seropositivity and one was seronegative. Of CD8+ T cells, 1.0-7.0% belonged to dominant NKG2C+ clonotypes in roughly six donors. Also leading the CD3+CD56-NKG2C+ fraction in a few donors were these clonotypes.

The source is a man between 50 and 59 years old who received an inactivated influenza vaccine. This specimen was PBMCs from blood, taken on the day of vaccination. J is TRBJ2-1 and V is TRBV7-8; 7 bases are a match to TRBD2. CDR3 in DNA: TGTGCCAGCAGCTTAAGGCTAGCGGACTATTCCTACAATGAGCAGTTCTTC. Its protein is CASSLRLADYSYNEQFF. The full variable domain, in which reference TRBV7-8 and TRBJ2-1 provide the parts outside the CDR3, is GAGVSQSPRYKVAKRGQDVALRCDPISGHVSLFWYQQALGQGPEFLTYFQNEAQLDKSGLPSDRFFAERPEGSVSTLKIQRTQQEDSAVYLCASSLRLADYSYNEQFFGPGTRLTVL.